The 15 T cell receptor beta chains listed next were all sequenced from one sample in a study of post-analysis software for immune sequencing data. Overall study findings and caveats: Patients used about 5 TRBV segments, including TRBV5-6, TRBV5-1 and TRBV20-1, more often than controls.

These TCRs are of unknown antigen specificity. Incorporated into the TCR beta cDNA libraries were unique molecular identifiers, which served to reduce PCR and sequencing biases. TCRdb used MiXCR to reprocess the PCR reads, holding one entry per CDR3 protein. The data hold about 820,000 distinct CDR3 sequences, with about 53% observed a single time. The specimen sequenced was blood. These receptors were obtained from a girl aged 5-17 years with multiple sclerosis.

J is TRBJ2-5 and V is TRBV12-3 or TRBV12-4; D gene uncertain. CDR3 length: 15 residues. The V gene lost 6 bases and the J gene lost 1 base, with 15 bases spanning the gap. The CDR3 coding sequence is TGTGCCAGCAGCCAAGGGATCTTGTCCCAAGAGACCCAGTACTTC. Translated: CASSQGILSQETQYF.

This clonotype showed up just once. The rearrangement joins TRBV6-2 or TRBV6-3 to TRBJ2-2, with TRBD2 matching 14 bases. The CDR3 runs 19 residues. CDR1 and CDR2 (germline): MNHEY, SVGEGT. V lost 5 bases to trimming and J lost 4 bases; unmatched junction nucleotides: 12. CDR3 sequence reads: CASSPSGLAGGMLTGELFF. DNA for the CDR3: TGTGCCAGCAGTCCCTCAGGACTAGCGGGGGGCATGCTCACCGGGGAGCTGTTTTTT.

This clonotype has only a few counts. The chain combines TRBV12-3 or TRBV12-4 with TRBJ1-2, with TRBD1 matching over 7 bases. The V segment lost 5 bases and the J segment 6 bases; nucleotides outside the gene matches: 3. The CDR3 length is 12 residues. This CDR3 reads CASSRGGNGYTF. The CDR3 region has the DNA TGTGCCAGCAGTCGAGGGGGCAATGGCTACACCTTC.

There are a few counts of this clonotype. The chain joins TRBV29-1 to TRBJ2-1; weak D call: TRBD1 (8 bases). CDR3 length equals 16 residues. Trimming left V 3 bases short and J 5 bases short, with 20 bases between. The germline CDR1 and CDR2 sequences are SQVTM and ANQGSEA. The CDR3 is CSVEGGAGGANNEQFF. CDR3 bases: TGCAGCGTTGAGGGGGGGGCAGGGGGCGCAAACAATGAGCAGTTCTTC.

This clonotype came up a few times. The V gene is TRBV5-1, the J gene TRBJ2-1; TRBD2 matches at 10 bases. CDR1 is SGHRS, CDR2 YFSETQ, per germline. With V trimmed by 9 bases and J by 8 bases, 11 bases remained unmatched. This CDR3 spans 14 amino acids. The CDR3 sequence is CATSQAGGPYEQFF. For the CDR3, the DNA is TGCGCCACCTCACAAGCGGGAGGGCCGTATGAGCAGTTCTTC.

The CDR3 loop reads CASSRLAGGDRDEQYF. DNA for the CDR3: TGTGCCAGCAGTCGCCTAGCGGGAGGAGATCGGGACGAGCAGTACTTC. The chain joins TRBV6-6 to TRBJ2-1; 11 bases line up with TRBD2. The better agreement between TRBJ2-7 and the DNA end casts doubt on the J call. This CDR3 contains 16 residues. Germline lookup yields CDR1 MNHNY and CDR2 SVGAGI (reference sequence).

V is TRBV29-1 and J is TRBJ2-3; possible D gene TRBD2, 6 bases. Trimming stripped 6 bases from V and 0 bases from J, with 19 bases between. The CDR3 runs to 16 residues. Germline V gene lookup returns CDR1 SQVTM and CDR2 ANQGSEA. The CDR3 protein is CSVRRGLLGSTDTQYF. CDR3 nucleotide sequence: TGCAGCGTGAGGAGGGGCCTTCTGGGGAGCACAGATACGCAGTATTTT.

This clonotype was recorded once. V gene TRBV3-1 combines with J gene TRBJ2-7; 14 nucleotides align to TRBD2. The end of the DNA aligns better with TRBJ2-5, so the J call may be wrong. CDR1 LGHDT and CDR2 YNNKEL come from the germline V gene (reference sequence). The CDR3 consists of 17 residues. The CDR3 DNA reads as TGTGCCAGCAGCCAAGAAGGACTAGCGGGGGGAGAAGAGACCCAGTACTTC. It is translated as CASSQEGLAGGEETQYF.

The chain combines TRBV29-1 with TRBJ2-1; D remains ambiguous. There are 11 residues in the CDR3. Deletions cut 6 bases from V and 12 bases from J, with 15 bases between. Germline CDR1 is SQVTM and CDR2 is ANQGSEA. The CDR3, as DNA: TGCAGCGTGGAATCGACGCTCAGGCAGTTCTTC. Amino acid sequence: CSVESTLRQFF.

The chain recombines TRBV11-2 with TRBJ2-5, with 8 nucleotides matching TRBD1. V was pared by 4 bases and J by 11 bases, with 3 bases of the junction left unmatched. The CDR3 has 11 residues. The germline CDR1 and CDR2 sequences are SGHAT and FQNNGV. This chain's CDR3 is CASSSRDRQYF. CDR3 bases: TGTGCCAGCAGCTCCAGGGACAGGCAGTACTTC.

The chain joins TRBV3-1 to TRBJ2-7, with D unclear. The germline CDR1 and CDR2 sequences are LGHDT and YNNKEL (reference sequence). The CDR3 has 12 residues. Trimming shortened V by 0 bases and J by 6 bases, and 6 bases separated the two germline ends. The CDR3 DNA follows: TGTGCCAGCAGCCAAGATAACTTCGAGCAGTACTTC. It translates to CASSQDNFEQYF.

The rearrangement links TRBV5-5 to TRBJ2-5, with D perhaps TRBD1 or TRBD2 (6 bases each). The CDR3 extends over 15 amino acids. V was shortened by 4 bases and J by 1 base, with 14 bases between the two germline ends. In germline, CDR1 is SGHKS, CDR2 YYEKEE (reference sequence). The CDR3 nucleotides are TGTGCCAGCAGCGGTAGGGGGGTAGGCCAAGAGACCCAGTACTTC. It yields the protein CASSGRGVGQETQYF. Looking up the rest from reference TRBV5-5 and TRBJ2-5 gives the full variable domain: DAGVTQSPTHLIKTRGQQVTLRCSPISGHKSVSWYQQVLGQGPQFIFQYYEKEERGRGNFPDRFSARQFPNYSSELNVNALLLGDSALYLCASSGRGVGQETQYFGPGTRLLVL.

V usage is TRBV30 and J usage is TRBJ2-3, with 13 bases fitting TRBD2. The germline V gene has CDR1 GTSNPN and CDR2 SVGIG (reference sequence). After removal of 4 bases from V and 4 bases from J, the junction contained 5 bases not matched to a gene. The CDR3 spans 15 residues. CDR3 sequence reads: CAWNGLAGVSDTQYF. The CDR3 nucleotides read TGTGCCTGGAACGGACTAGCGGGAGTTTCAGATACGCAGTATTTT.

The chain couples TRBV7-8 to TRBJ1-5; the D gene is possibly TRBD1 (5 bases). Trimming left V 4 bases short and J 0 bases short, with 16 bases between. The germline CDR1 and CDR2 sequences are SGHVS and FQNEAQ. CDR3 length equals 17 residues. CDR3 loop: CASSSLTDIDSNQPQHF. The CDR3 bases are TGTGCCAGCAGCTCCCTTACGGACATCGATAGCAATCAGCCCCAGCATTTT.

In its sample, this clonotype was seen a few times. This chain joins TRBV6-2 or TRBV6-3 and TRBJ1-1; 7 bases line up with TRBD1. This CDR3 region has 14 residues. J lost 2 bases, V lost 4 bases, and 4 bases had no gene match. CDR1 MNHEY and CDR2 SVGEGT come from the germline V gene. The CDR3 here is CASSWTGLNTEAFF. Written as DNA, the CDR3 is TGTGCCAGCAGTTGGACAGGCCTAAACACTGAAGCTTTCTTT.